This T cell receptor beta chain was profiled in a study of blood T cells in healthy people across ages. This CDR3 is 13 amino acids long. Trimming removed 8 bases at V and 6 bases at J, with 14 bases between. Per the germline V gene, CDR1 is KGHDR and CDR2 is SFDVKD. Comments on this clonotype: Its specificity is unknown.

Primed by a sample-barcoded 5' primer and a J-beta primer mix, a second PCR proceeded for roughly 7 to 11 cycles. TCRdb called the 5' RACE reads again in MiXCR, with one record for every CDR3 protein. Here the sample spans about 1 million distinct CDR3 sequences, roughly 24% being singletons. Whole-study findings and limits: Both higher diversity and more naive CD4+ cells marked long-lived donors when set against aged donors. Percentage of naive T cells showed a strong correlation with TCR beta diversity.

The same specimen was also included in a second study, on T cells of mothers and their children. That paper states: It was found that thymic selection shapes TCR recombination output similarly in related and unrelated pairs.

This sequence was found in a girl under 10 years old in good health. Sequencing input: blood. The chain recombines TRBV24-1 with TRBJ2-3; D remains unclear. This chain's CDR3 is CATKKPGFDTQYF. The CDR3 DNA is TGTGCCACCAAAAAGCCCGGCTTCGATACGCAGTATTTT.